The 21 T cell receptor beta chains below all came from one sample that was sequenced in a study of persistence of HIV-infected CD4 T cells. Sequencing used immunoSEQ version 4 in survey mode. The repertoire was sequenced with immunoSEQ multiplex PCR; TCRdb's copy has only in-frame clones and lacks some. In the table there are 8,000 or so clones, 60% to 70% of which are singletons. For these TCRs, the target antigens are not known. Cells were stimulated with CMV-infected fibroblast lysates at about 9.4 ug/mL. Sorting selected CD4+ T cells upregulating both CD40 ligand and CD69. Sequencing used CD4+ T cells sorted from PBMCs after roughly 19-hour stimulation, obtained from a patient who received antiretroviral therapy. These receptors were obtained from an adult man with HIV who was CMV-seropositive.

This clone has just a few counts. The CDR3 reads CASSEGSGRVYGNTIYF. The CDR3 nucleotides read TGTGCCAGCAGTGAAGGGAGCGGCAGGGTTTACGGAAACACCATATATTTT. This chain links TRBV6-1 with TRBJ1-3, with D possibly being TRBD1 (5 bases). Germline CDR1 MNHNS, CDR2 SASEGT. V lost 1 base and J lost 4, with 17 bases in between. The CDR3 length is 17 residues.

This chain uses TRBV4-2 with TRBJ1-1; TRBD1 is a possible D gene (5 bases). The CDR3 is 15 residues long. Germline CDR1 reads LGHNA; CDR2 reads YNFKEQ. The V end was cut by 0 bases, the J end by 1 base, with 9 bases between. DNA of the CDR3: TGTGCCAGCAGCCAAGATGGACAAGAGAACACTGAAGCTTTCTTT. This translates into CASSQDGQENTEAFF.

Relative to its sample, this clone is medium-sized. This chain joins TRBV9 and TRBJ1-5; D is undetermined. Trimming removed 4 bases from V and 1 base from J, with 6 bases in between. CDR3 length equals 13 residues. Germline CDR1 is SGDLS and CDR2 is YYNGEE. The DNA for the CDR3 is TGTGCCAGCAGCAGCCGCAGCAATCAGCCCCAGCATTTT. This translates into CASSSRSNQPQHF.

This clone was seen a few times. The genes are TRBV2 and TRBJ2-7; D gene ambiguous. V dropped 1 base and J dropped 0 bases, with 7 bases sitting between them. The CDR3 contains 14 residues. Germline assignment: CDR1 SNHLY and CDR2 FYNNEI. The CDR3 loop is CASSEGDSSYEQYF. CDR3 coding DNA: TGTGCCAGCAGTGAAGGCGACTCCTCCTACGAGCAGTACTTC.

V and J are TRBV7-2 and TRBJ2-7, with D possibly matching TRBD2 (5 bases). The germline V gene has CDR1 SGHTA and CDR2 FQGNSA. The CDR3 loop spans 14 amino acids. The V gene lost 3 bases and the J gene lost 6 bases, with 15 bases spanning the gap. The CDR3, as DNA: TGTGCCAGCAGCTTTATGTCCGGGATCGGCGAGCAGTACTTC. As protein: CASSFMSGIGEQYF.

The chain links TRBV30 to TRBJ1-5, with TRBD1 matching over 7 bases. Germline-derived CDR1 and CDR2 are GTSNPN and SVGIG (reference sequence). Germline trimming cut 3 bases from V and 5 bases from J; bases unmatched to any gene: 13. The CDR3 runs to 16 residues. The CDR3 region is CAWSERPDRVDQPQHF. Here the CDR3 DNA reads TGTGCCTGGAGCGAGAGACCTGACAGGGTCGATCAGCCCCAGCATTTT.

The chain combines TRBV27 with TRBJ2-2; no firm D call. The ends were cut back, 2 bases at V and 1 base at J, with 5 bases in the middle. CDR1 MNHEY and CDR2 SMNVEV come from the germline V gene (reference sequence). There are 14 residues in the CDR3. CDR3 DNA sequence: TGTGCCAGCAGTTTAGCTTGGAACACCGGGGAGCTGTTTTTT. Translation gives CASSLAWNTGELFF.

This clone occurred a few times. This chain uses TRBV19 with TRBJ2-7; 9 bases line up with TRBD1. Trimming took 5 bases from V and 4 from J; bases not matched to a gene: 0. The germline gives CDR1 LNHDA, CDR2 SQIVND (reference sequence). The CDR3 covers 12 residues. In DNA form, the CDR3 reads TGTGCCAGTAGTGGACAGGGGTACGAGCAGTACTTC. Encoded protein: CASSGQGYEQYF.

The rearrangement uses TRBV30 and TRBJ1-2, with a weak D call TRBD1 (5 bases). CDR3 size: 12 residues. CDR1 is GTSNPN and CDR2 is SVGIG in the germline V gene (reference sequence). V lost 2 bases to trimming and J lost 3 bases, with 7 bases between them. The CDR3 DNA reads as TGTGCCTGGAGTACGGGGGACTATGGCTACACCTTC. Protein: CAWSTGDYGYTF.

The chain carries TRBV3-1 (or the pseudogene TRBV3-2) and TRBJ2-3; 7 bases map to TRBD1. V was pared by 1 base and J by 1 base, with 2 bases of the junction left unmatched. The CDR3 contains 15 residues. The germline V gene has CDR1 LGHDT and CDR2 YNNKEL (reference sequence). The CDR3 spells CASSQAGTGTDTQYF. The CDR3 bases are TGTGCCAGCAGCCAAGCCGGGACAGGCACAGATACGCAGTATTTT.

This clone has more than one count but fewer than ten. The chain carries TRBV29-1 and TRBJ1-3; D uncertain. The CDR3 extends over 17 amino acids. Germline CDR1 and CDR2: SQVTM and ANQGSEA. Trimming took 0 bases from V and 0 from J, leaving 15 bases between them. The CDR3 coding sequence is TGCAGCGTTGAAGATCTTCAGAAGGGAAACTCTGGAAACACCATATATTTT. Protein product: CSVEDLQKGNSGNTIYF.

This sequence joins TRBV4-1 and TRBJ2-7, with 12 bases that match TRBD2. The trim removed 2 bases at V and 7 bases at J, leaving 12 bases unmatched. CDR1 is MGHRA and CDR2 is YSYEKL in the germline V gene. This CDR3 is 17 amino acids long. CDR3 coding DNA: TGCGCCAGCAGCCAACGGACTAGCGGGGTGGGATGGGGTGAGCAGTACTTC. Its translation is CASSQRTSGVGWGEQYF.

This clone was counted a single time. The rearrangement joins TRBV5-1 to TRBJ2-7, with 7 bases identical to TRBD2. V trimming: 5 bases; J trimming: 3 bases; junction bases outside the gene matches: 8. This CDR3 is built from 14 residues. Germline V CDR1 and CDR2: SGHRS, YFSETQ. The CDR3 sequence is CASSSGSTFYEQYF. The CDR3 DNA reads as TGCGCCAGCAGTAGCGGGTCGACCTTCTACGAGCAGTACTTC.

The chain combines TRBV27 with TRBJ1-1, with TRBD1 as a possible D gene (6 bases). With 6 bases removed from V and 1 base from J, the gap between germline ends came to 18 bases. Germline V gene sequence: CDR1 MNHEY, CDR2 SMNVEV (reference sequence). The CDR3 consists of 16 residues. CDR3 amino acids: CASSLDSLRGNTEAFF. The CDR3 nucleotides read TGTGCCAGCAGCTTGGACAGTTTGCGAGGGAACACTGAAGCTTTCTTT.

V usage is TRBV18 and J usage is TRBJ2-7; D is uncertain. The CDR3 loop spans 15 amino acids. V shed 2 bases and J shed 4 bases, with 15 bases lying between them. Germline assignment: CDR1 KGHSH and CDR2 LQKENI. CDR3: CASSPMTGGRYEQYF. In DNA form, the CDR3 reads TGTGCCAGCTCACCAATGACTGGCGGTAGGTACGAGCAGTACTTC.

The chain joins TRBV19 to TRBJ2-7, with a weak D call TRBD2 (5 bases). Looked up from germline, CDR1 is LNHDA and CDR2 is SQIVND (reference sequence). The CDR3 consists of 12 residues. Between the trimmed V and J ends, which lost 5 bases and 4 bases, there was a span of 9 bases. For the CDR3, the DNA is TGTGCCAGTAGTGCAGGAGGATACGAGCAGTACTTC. Translated: CASSAGGYEQYF.

This clone has only one observation. V gene TRBV7-9 combines with J gene TRBJ2-7; 7 bases are a match to TRBD1. The CDR3 has 15 residues. Germline trimming cut 0 bases from V and 5 bases from J; bases unmatched to any gene: 7. Germline loops: CDR1 SEHNR, CDR2 FQNEAQ (reference sequence). CDR3 DNA sequence: TGTGCCAGCAGCTTAGCTGGCGCAGGGGGAAACGAGCAGTACTTC. Encoded protein: CASSLAGAGGNEQYF.

The chain carries TRBV5-6 and TRBJ1-2; D is unresolved. There are 15 residues in the CDR3. Germline V gene data show CDR1 as SGHDT and CDR2 as YYEEEE. V was clipped by 6 bases and J by 4 bases, with 19 bases between them. The CDR3 region is CASTRLNRKTYGYTF. CDR3 DNA: TGTGCCAGCACACGCCTCAATCGAAAGACCTATGGCTACACCTTC.

The chain is built from TRBV19 and TRBJ1-2; perhaps TRBD1 as D (6 bases). The ends were cut back, 6 bases at V and 4 bases at J, with 9 bases in the middle. The CDR3 is made up of 12 amino acids. CDR1 is LNHDA and CDR2 is SQIVND in the germline V gene (reference sequence). This CDR3 is CASSQGGYGYTF. The CDR3 coding sequence is TGTGCCAGTAGCCAAGGGGGCTATGGCTACACCTTC. The entire variable domain, with the rest obtained from reference TRBV19 and TRBJ1-2, is as follows: DGGITQSPKYLFRKEGQNVTLSCEQNLNHDAMYWYRQDPGQGLRLIYYSQIVNDFQKGDIAEGYSVSREKKESFPLTVTSAQKNPTAFYLCASSQGGYGYTFGSGTRLTVV.

CDR3 protein: CASTRQGGTEAFF. The CDR3 DNA is TGTGCCAGCACCCGACAGGGGGGCACTGAAGCTTTCTTT. The chain carries TRBV5-6 and TRBJ1-1; 9 nucleotides align to TRBD1. The J segment lost 4 bases and the V segment lost 6 bases, leaving 4 bases of the junction unmatched. The germline gives CDR1 SGHDT, CDR2 YYEEEE. This CDR3 region has 13 residues.

This chain joins TRBV10-3 and TRBJ2-7, with a weak D call TRBD2 (5 bases). In germline, CDR1 is ENHRY, CDR2 SYGVKD. V shed 0 bases and J shed 7 bases, with 16 bases lying between them. This CDR3 has 15 residues. CDR3: CAISESYRDAREQYF. The CDR3 DNA is TGTGCCATCAGTGAGTCGTATCGGGATGCCCGAGAGCAGTACTTC.